These 8 T cell receptor beta chains share one sample of origin, sequenced in a study of cytomegalovirus exposure and HLA in healthy donors. Clones were sequenced by immunoSEQ multiplex PCR, and TCRdb holds only the in-frame ones, with some missing. The sample has 150,000 to 200,000 clones, around 90% seen once. The material sequenced was PBMCs. These receptor sequences come from a man between 18 and 29 years old in good health and CMV-seronegative.

This clone was observed a few times. The genes are TRBV5-1 and TRBJ1-1; D is unresolved. The germline CDR1 and CDR2 sequences are SGHRS and YFSETQ. Trimming cost V 1 base and J 1 base, with 14 bases left between them. This CDR3 has 16 amino acids. CDR3 region: CASSLFQTDKNTEAFF. The CDR3 nucleotides read TGCGCCAGCAGCTTGTTCCAAACAGACAAGAACACTGAAGCTTTCTTT. Full variable domain (missing parts from reference TRBV5-1 and TRBJ1-1): KAGVTQTPRYLIKTRGQQVTLSCSPISGHRSVSWYQQTPGQGLQFLFEYFSETQRNKGNFPGRFSGRQFSNSRSEMNVSTLELGDSALYLCASSLFQTDKNTEAFFGQGTRLTVV.

The chain couples TRBV5-6 to TRBJ2-7; 9 bases fit TRBD1. The CDR3 extends over 14 amino acids. Germline assignment: CDR1 SGHDT and CDR2 YYEEEE. Germline trimming cut 4 bases from V and 4 bases from J; bases unmatched to any gene: 6. CDR3: CASSVGTGLYEQYF. Here the CDR3 DNA reads TGTGCCAGCAGCGTCGGGACAGGGCTATACGAGCAGTACTTC.

J is TRBJ1-2 and V is TRBV5-1, with D unresolved. Deletions cut 0 bases from V and 0 bases from J, with 9 bases between. This CDR3 comprises 15 residues. CDR1 is SGHRS and CDR2 is YFSETQ in the germline V gene. The CDR3 DNA reads as TGCGCCAGCAGCTTGGAGCGTACCCCTAACTATGGCTACACCTTC. Encoded protein: CASSLERTPNYGYTF.

This clone was seen at least ten times. The V call is TRBV6-5, the J call TRBJ1-4; tentative D call: TRBD1 (6 bases). Germline V gene sequence: CDR1 MNHEY, CDR2 SVGAGI. The CDR3 loop spans 15 amino acids. V was cut by 5 bases and J by 5 bases, with 15 bases left in between. The CDR3 coding sequence is TGTGCCAGCAGTCTCTTGCAGGGGAAAAATGAAAAACTGTTTTTT. It codes for CASSLLQGKNEKLFF.

This clone appeared once. V is TRBV28 and J is TRBJ1-4, with 9 bases fitting TRBD1. Germline V gene data show CDR1 as MDHEN and CDR2 as SYDVKM. Trimming at V came to 5 bases and at J to 7 bases, leaving 11 bases not matched to a gene. This CDR3 contains 16 residues. In DNA form, the CDR3 reads TGTGCCAGCAGTACCACTACAGGGGGCGAGGGTGAAAAACTGTTTTTT. It yields the protein CASSTTTGGEGEKLFF.

The chain is built from TRBV10-3 and TRBJ1-1; tentatively, D is TRBD1 (5 bases). The CDR3 is 14 amino acids. V was cut by 3 bases and J by 3 bases, with 11 bases left in between. Germline values: CDR1 ENHRY, CDR2 SYGVKD. The CDR3 bases are TGTGCCATCAGTGAAGCAGGGCCCGACACTGAAGCTTTCTTT. It codes for CAISEAGPDTEAFF.

The rearrangement joins TRBV19 to TRBJ1-1, with D tentatively TRBD1 (6 bases). Germline-derived CDR1 and CDR2 are LNHDA and SQIVND (reference sequence). V was clipped by 3 bases and J by 1 base, with 18 bases between them. The CDR3 runs 17 residues. The CDR3 is CASSMASRGVWNTEAFF. In DNA form, the CDR3 reads TGTGCCAGTAGTATGGCCTCCAGGGGCGTATGGAACACTGAAGCTTTCTTT.

The chain has TRBV6-5 and TRBJ1-5; D unresolved. With 0 bases removed from V and 1 base from J, the gap between germline ends came to 7 bases. This CDR3 comprises 15 residues. Germline V gene data show CDR1 as MNHEY and CDR2 as SVGAGI. The CDR3 protein is CASSYSKQSNQPQHF. As DNA, the CDR3 is TGTGCCAGCAGTTACTCGAAACAGAGCAATCAGCCCCAGCATTTT.